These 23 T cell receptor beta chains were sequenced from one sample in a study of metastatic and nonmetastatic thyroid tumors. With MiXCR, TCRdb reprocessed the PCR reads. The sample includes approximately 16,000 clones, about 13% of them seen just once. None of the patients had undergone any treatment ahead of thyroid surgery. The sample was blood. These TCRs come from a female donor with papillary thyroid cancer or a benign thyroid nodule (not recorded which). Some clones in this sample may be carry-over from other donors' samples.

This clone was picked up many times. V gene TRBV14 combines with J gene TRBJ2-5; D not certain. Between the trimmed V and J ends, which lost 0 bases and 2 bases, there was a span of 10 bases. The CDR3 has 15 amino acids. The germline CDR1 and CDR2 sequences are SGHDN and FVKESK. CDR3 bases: TGTGCCAGCAGCCAAGACTTCGCCACTCAAGAGACCCAGTACTTC. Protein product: CASSQDFATQETQYF.

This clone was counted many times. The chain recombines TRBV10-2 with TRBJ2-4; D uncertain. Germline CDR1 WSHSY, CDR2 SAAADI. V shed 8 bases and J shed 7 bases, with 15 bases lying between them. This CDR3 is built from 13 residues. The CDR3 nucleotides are TGCGCCAGCGGCGTCCTAGTTGGGAACATTCAGTACTTC. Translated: CASGVLVGNIQYF.

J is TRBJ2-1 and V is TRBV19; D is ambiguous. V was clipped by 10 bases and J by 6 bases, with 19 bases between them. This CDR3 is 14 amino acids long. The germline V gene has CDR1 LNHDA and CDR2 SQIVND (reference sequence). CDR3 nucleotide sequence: TGTGCCACCCGACACGTAGTACAACTCAATGAGCAGTTCTTC. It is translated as CATRHVVQLNEQFF.

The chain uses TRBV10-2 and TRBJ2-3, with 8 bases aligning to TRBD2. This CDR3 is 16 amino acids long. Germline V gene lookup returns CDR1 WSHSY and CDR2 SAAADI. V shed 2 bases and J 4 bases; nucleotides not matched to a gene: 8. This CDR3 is CASSEASGFCPDTQYF. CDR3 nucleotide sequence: TGCGCCAGCAGTGAGGCTAGCGGGTTTTGCCCAGATACGCAGTATTTT.

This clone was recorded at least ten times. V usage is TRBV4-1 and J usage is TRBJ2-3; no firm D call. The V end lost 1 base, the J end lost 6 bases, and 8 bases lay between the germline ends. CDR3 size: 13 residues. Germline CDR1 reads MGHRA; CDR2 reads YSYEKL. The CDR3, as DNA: TGCGCCAGCAGCCAAGTCTTGCCCGATACGCAGTATTTT. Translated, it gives CASSQVLPDTQYF.

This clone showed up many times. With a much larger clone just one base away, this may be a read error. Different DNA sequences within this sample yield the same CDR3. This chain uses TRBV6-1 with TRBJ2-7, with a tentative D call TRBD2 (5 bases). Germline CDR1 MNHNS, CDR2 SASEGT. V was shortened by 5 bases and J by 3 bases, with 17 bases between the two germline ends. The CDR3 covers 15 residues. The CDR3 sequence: CASSPGDGVVYEQYF. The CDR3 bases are TGTGCCAGCAGTCCTGGAGACGGGGTGGTCTACGAGCAGTACTTC.

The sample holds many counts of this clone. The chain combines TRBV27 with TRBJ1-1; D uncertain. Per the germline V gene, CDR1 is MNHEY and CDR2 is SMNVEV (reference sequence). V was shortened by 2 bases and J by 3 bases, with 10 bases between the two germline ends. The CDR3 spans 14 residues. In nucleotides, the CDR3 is TGTGCCAGCAGTTTAAAGGGCGGATACACTGAAGCTTTCTTT. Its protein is CASSLKGGYTEAFF.

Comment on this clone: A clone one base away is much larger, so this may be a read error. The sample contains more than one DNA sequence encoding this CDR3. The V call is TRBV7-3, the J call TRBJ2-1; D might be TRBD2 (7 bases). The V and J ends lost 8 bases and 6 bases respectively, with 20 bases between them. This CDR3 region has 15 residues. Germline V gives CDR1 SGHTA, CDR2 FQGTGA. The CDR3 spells CASARGGAGGNEQFF. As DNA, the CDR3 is TGTGCCAGCGCCCGTGGGGGGGCTGGCGGCAATGAGCAGTTCTTC.

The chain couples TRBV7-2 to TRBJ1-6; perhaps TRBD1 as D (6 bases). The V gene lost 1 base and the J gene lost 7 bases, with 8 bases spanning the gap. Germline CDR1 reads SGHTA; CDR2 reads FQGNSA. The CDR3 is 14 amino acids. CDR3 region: CASSLEGVNSPLHF. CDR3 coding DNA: TGTGCCAGCAGCTTAGAGGGGGTCAATTCACCCCTCCACTTT.

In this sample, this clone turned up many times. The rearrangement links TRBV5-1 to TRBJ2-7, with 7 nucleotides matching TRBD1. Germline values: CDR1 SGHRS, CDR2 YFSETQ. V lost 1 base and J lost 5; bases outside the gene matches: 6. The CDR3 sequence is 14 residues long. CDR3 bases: TGCGCCAGCAGCTTGAATTTACAGGGGAACGAGCAGTACTTC. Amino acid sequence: CASSLNLQGNEQYF.

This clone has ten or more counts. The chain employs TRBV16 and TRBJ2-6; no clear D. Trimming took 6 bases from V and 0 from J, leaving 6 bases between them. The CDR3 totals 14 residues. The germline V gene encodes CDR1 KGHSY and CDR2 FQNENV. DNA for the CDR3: TGTGCCAGCAGTGAGAGCTCTGGGGCCAACGTCCTGACTTTC. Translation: CASSESSGANVLTF.

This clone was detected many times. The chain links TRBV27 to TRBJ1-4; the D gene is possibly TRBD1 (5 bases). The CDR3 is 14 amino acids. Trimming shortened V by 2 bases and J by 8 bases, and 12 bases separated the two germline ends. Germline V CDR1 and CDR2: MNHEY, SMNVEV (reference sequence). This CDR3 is CASSLVQGGEKLFF. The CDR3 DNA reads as TGTGCCAGCAGTTTAGTGCAGGGTGGGGAAAAACTGTTTTTT.

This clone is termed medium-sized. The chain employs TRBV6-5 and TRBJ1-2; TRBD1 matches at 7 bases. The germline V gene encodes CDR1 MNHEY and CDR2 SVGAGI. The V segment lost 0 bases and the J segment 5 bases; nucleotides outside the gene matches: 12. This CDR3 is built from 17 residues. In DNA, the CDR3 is TGTGCCAGCAGTTACTCGACAGGGTATCGGGCGAATTATGGCTACACCTTC. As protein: CASSYSTGYRANYGYTF.

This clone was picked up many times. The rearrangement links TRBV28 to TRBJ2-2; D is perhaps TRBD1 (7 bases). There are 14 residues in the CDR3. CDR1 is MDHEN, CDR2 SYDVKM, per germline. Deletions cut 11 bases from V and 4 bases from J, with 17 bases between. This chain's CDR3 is CAVGGTEVTGELFF. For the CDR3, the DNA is TGTGCCGTGGGCGGGACAGAAGTCACCGGGGAGCTGTTTTTT.

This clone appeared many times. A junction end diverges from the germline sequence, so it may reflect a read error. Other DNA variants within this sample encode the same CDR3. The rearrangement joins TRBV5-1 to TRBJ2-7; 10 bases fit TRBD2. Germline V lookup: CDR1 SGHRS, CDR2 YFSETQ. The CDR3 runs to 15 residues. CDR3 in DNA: TGCGCCAGCAGCCTCGGGACTAGCGTTACCTACGAGCAGTATTTC. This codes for CASSLGTSVTYEQYF.

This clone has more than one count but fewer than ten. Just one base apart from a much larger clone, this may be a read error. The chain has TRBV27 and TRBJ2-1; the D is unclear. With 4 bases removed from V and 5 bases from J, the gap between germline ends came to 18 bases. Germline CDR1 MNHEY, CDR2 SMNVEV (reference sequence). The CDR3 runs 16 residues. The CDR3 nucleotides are TGTGCCAGCAGTTCCAGTCCCCAAGAACCTAACAATGAGCAGTTCTTC. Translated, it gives CASSSSPQEPNNEQFF.

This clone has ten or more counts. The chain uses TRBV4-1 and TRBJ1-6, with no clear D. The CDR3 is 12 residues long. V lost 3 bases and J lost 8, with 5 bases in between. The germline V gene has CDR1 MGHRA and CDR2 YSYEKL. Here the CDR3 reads CASSHPYSPLHF. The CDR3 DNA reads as TGCGCCAGCAGCCACCCTTATTCACCCCTCCACTTT.

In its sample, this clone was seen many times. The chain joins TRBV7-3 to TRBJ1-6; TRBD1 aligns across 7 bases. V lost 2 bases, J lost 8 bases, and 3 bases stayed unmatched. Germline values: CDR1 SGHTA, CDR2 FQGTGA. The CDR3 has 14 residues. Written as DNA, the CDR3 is TGTGCCAGCAGCTTAGGACAGGCGTATTCACCCCTCCACTTT. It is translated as CASSLGQAYSPLHF.

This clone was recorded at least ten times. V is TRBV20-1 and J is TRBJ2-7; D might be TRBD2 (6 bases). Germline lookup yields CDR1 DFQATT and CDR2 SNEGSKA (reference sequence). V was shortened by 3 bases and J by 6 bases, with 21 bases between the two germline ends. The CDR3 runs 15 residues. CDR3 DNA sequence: TGCAGTGCTAGTGGTTGGGACTCCATTTTTCCCGAGCAGTACTTC. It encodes CSASGWDSIFPEQYF.

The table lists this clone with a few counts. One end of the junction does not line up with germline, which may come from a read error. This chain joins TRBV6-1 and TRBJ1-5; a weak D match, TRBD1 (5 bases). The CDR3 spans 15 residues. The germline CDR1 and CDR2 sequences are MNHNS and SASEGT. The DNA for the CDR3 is TGTGCCAGCAGAGGAGGACAATGGGGCAATCAGCCCAAGCATTTT. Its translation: CASRGGQWGNQPKHF.

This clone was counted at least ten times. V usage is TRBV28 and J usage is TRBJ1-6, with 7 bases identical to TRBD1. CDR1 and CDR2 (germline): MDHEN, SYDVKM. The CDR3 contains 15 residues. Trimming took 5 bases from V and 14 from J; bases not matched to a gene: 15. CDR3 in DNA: TGTGCCAGCAGTCAATTGGGACAGACGCGTTTCACCCTCCACTTT. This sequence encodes CASSQLGQTRFTLHF.

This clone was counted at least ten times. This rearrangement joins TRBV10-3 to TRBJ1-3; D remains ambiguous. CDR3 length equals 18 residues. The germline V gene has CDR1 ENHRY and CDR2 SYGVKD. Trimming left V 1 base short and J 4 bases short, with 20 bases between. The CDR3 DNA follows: TGTGCCATCAGTGAGTATCAGGCAGGACGGACTACCGGAAACACCATATATTTT. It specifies CAISEYQAGRTTGNTIYF.

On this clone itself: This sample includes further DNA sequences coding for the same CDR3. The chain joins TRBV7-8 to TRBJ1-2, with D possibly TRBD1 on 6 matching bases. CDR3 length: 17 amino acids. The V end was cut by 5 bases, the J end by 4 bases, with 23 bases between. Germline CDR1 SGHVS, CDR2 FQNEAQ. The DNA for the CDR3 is TGTGCCAGCAGCCCATCGGGGGGGGCGAGGTGGGGCTATGGCTACACCTTC. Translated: CASSPSGGARWGYGYTF.